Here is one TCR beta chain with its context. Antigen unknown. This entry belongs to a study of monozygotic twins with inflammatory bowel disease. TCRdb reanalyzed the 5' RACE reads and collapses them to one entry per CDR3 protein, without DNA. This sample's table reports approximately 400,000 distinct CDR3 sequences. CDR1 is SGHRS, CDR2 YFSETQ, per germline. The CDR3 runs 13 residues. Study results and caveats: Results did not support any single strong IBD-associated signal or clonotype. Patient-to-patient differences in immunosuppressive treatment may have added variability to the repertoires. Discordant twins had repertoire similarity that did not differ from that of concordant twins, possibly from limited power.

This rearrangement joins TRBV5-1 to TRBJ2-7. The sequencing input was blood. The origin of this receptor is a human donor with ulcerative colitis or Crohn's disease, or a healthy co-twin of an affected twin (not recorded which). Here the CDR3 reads CASSITVSGEQYF.